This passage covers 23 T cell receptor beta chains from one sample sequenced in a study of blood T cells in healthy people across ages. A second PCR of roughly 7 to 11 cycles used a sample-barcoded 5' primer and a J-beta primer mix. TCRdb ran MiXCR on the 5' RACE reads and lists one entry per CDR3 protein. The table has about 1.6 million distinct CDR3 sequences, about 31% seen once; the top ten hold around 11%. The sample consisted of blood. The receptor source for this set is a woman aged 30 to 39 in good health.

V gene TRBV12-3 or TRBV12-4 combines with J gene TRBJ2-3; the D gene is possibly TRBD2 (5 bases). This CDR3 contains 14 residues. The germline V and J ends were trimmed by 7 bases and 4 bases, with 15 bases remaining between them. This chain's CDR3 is CASTIGGGADTQYF. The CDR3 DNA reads TGTGCCAGCACCATAGGAGGTGGGGCAGATACGCAGTATTTT.

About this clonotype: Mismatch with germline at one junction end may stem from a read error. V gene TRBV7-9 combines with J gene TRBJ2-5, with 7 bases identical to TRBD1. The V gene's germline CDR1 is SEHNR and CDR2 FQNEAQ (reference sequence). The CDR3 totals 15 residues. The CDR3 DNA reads TGTACCAGCAGCCGGGACAGTGTACCCCAAGAGACCCAGTACTTC. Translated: CTSSRDSVPQETQYF.

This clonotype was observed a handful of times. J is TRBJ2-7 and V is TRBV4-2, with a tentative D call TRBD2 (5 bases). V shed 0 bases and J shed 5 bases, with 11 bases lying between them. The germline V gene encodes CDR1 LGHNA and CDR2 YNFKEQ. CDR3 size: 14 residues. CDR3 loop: CASSQDYRDHEQYF. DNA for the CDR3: TGTGCCAGCAGCCAAGACTACCGGGATCACGAGCAGTACTTC.

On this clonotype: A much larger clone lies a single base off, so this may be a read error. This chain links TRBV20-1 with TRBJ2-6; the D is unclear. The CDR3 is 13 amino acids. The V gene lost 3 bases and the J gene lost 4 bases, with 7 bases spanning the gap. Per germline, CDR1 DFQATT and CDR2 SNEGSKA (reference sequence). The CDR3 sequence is CSARVAGANVLTF. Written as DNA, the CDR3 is TGCAGTGCTAGGGTGGCCGGGGCCAACGTCCTGACTTTC.

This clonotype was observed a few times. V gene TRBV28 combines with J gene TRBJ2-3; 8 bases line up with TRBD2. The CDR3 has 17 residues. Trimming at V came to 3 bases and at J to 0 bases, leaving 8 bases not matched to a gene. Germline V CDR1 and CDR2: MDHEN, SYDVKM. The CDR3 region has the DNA TGTGCCAGCAGTTTGTATTTAGCGGGGCCTAGCACAGATACGCAGTATTTT. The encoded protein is CASSLYLAGPSTDTQYF.

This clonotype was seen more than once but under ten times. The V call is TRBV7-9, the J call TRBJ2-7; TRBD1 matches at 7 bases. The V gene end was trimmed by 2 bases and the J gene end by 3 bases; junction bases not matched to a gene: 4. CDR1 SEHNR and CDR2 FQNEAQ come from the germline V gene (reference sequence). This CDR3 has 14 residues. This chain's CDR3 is CASSLQQGVYEQYF. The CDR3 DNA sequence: TGTGCCAGCAGCTTACAGCAGGGGGTCTACGAGCAGTACTTC. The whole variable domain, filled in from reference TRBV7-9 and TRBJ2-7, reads DTGVSQNPRHKITKRGQNVTFRCDPISEHNRLYWYRQTLGQGPEFLTYFQNEAQLEKSRLLSDRFSAERPKGSFSTLEIQRTEQGDSAMYLCASSLQQGVYEQYFGPGTRLTVT.

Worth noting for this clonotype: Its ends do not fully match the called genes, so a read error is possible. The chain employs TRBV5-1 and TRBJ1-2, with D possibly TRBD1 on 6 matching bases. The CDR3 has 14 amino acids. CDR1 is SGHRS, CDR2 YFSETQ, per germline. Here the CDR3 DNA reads TGCGCCAGCGGCGACCAGGGGAGGGGCTATGGCCACACCTTC. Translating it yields CASGDQGRGYGHTF. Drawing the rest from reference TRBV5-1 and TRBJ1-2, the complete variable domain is KAGVTQTPRYLIKTRGQQVTLSCSPISGHRSVSWYQQTPGQGLQFLFEYFSETQRNKGNFPGRFSGRQFSNSRSEMNVSTLELGDSALYLCASGDQGRGYGHTFGSGTRLTVV.

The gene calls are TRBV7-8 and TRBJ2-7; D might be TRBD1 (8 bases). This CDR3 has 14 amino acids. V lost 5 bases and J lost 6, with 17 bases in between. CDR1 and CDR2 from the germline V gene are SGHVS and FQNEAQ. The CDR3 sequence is CASSHGQGGGEQYF. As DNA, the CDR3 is TGTGCCAGCAGCCATGGACAGGGCGGGGGCGAGCAGTACTTC.

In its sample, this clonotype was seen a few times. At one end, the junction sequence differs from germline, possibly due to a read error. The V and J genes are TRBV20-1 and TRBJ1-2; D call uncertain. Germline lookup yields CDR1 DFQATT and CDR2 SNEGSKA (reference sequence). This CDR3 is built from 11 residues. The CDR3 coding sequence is TGCAGCGCTACGCATTCCGGTGGCTACACCTTC. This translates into CSATHSGGYTF.

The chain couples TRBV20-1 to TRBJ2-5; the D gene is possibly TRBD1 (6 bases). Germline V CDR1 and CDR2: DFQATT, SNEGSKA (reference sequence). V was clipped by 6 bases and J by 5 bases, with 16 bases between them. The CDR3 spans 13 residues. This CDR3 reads CSAYATGYETQYF. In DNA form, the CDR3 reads TGCAGTGCCTACGCCACAGGGTATGAGACCCAGTACTTC.

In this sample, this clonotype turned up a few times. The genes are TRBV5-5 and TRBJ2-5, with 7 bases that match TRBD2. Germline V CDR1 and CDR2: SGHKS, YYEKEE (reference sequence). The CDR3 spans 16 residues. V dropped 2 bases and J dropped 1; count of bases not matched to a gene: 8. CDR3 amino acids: CASSLGLADFQETQYF. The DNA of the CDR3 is TGTGCCAGCAGCTTAGGGCTAGCGGATTTCCAAGAGACCCAGTACTTC. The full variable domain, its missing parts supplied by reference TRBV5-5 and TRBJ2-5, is DAGVTQSPTHLIKTRGQQVTLRCSPISGHKSVSWYQQVLGQGPQFIFQYYEKEERGRGNFPDRFSARQFPNYSSELNVNALLLGDSALYLCASSLGLADFQETQYFGPGTRLLVL.

The DNA for the CDR3 is TGTGCCAGCAGCGTAGAAGTTTGGGGGGAGACCCAGTACTTC. Translation: CASSVEVWGETQYF. The chain carries TRBV9 and TRBJ2-5; possibly TRBD1 or TRBD2 for D (5 bases each). The CDR3 runs 14 residues. Germline values: CDR1 SGDLS, CDR2 YYNGEE. Trimming removed 0 bases at V and 5 bases at J, with 11 bases between.

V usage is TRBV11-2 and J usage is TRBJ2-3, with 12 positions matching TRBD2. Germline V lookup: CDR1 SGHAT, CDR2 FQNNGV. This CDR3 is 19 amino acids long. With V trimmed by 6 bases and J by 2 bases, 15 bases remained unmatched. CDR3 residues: CASRPTGTSGWKLTDTQYF. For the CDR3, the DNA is TGTGCCAGCAGGCCTACCGGGACTAGCGGGTGGAAGCTCACAGATACGCAGTATTTT.

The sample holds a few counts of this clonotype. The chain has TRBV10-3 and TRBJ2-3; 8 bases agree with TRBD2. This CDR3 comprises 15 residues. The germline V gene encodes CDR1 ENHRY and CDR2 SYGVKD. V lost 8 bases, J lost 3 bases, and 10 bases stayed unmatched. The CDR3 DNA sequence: TGTGCCATCGAATTAACCCCGGGAGGGACAGATACGCAGTATTTT. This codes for CAIELTPGGTDTQYF.

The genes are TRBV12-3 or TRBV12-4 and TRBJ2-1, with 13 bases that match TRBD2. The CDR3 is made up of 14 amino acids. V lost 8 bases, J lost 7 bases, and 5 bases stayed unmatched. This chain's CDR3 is CASGGLAGWNEQFF. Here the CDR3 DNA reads TGTGCCAGCGGGGGACTAGCGGGGTGGAATGAGCAGTTCTTC.

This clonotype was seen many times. In DNA, the CDR3 is TGTGCCAGCAGCTTACCCGGCGGGGGTGCAGAGACCCAGTACTTC. Its protein is CASSLPGGGAETQYF. The V and J genes are TRBV7-2 and TRBJ2-5; TRBD2 agrees at 7 bases. Germline V lookup: CDR1 SGHTA, CDR2 FQGNSA. There are 15 residues in the CDR3. The ends lost 2 bases at V and 4 bases at J; junction bases unmatched: 7. Complete variable domain (other parts from reference TRBV7-2 and TRBJ2-5): GAGVSQSPSNKVTEKGKDVELRCDPISGHTALYWYRQSLGQGLEFLIYFQGNSAPDKSGLPSDRFSAERTGGSVSTLTIQRTQQEDSAVYLCASSLPGGGAETQYFGPGTRLLVL.

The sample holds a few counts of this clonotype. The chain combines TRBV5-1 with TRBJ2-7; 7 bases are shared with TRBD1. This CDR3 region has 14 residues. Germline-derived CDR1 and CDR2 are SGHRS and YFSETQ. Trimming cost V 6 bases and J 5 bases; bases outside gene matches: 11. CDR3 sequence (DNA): TGCGCCAGCACGCTTATGGACAGGTCCCACGAGCAGTACTTC. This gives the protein CASTLMDRSHEQYF.

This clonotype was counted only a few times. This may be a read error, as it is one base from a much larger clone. In DNA form, the CDR3 reads TGTGCCAGCTCCAGCCACAATGAGCAGTACTTC. Translation: CASSSHNEQYF. This rearrangement joins TRBV2 to TRBJ2-5; no clear D. This CDR3 is 11 amino acids long. The germline V gene has CDR1 SNHLY and CDR2 FYNNEI. Trimming cost V 8 bases and J 11 bases, with 15 bases left between them.

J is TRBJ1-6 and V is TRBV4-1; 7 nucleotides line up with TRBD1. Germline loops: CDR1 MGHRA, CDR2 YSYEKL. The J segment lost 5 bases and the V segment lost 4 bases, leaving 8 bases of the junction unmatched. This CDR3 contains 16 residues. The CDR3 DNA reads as TGCGCCAGCAGCCCGTGGGAGGGGGCCGATAATTCACCCCTCCACTTT. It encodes CASSPWEGADNSPLHF.

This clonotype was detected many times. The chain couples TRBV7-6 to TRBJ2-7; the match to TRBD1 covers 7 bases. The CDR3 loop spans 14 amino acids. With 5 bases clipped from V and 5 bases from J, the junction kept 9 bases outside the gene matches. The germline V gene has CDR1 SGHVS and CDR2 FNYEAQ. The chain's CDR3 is CASSPWDRANEQYF. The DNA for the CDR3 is TGTGCCAGCAGCCCATGGGACAGAGCTAACGAGCAGTACTTC.

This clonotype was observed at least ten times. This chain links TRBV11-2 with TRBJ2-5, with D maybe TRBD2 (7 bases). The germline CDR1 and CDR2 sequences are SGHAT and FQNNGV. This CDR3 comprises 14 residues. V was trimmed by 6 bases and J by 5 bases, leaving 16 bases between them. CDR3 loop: CASRSAGGGETQYF. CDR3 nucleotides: TGTGCCAGCAGATCAGCTGGCGGGGGCGAGACCCAGTACTTC.

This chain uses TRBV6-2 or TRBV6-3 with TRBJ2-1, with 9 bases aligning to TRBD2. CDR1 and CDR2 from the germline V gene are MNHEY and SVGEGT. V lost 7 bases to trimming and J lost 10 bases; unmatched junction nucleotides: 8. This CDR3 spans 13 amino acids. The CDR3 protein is CASTVAGVYEQFF. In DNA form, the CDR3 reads TGTGCCAGCACGGTAGCGGGAGTATACGAGCAGTTCTTC.

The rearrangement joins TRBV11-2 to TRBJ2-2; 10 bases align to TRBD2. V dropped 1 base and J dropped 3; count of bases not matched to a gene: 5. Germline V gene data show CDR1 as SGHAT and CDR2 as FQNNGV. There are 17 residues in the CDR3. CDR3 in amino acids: CASSLASSGGYTGELFF. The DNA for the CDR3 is TGTGCCAGCAGCTTAGCGTCTAGCGGGGGATACACCGGGGAGCTGTTTTTT.